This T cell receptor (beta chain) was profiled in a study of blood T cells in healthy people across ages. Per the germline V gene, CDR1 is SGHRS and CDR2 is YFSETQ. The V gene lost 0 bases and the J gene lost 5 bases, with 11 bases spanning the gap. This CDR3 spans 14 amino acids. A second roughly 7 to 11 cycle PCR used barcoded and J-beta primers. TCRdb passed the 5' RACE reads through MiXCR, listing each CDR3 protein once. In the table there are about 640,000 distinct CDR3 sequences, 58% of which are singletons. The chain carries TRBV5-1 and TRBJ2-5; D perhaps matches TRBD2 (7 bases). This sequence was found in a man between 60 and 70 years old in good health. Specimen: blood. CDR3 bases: TGCGCCAGCAGCTTGGTTCGGGGGGCGGAGACCCAGTACTTC. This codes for CASSLVRGAETQYF.